Reported below is one T cell receptor (beta chain). Antigen specificity is unknown. The assay was immunoSEQ multiplex PCR, and TCRdb's table has in-frame clones only and misses some. The sample lists some 110,000 clones; about 87% were seen once. This sample is drawn from a study of T cell responses to AZD1222 COVID-19 vaccine. Study findings and constraints: Variant regions that are unmutated are reportedly the target of nearly half of spike-specific TCRs. Repertoires were obtained solely post-peak T cell response. Vaccine-associated CD4 TCRs spanned spike, dominant at 160-218 and 743-854.

The sequencing here drew on peripheral blood, taken on day 0 of AZD1222 vaccination. This receptor was taken from an adult in good health.

The chain's CDR3 is CASSPLPGETEAFF. The CDR3 DNA reads as TGTGCCAGCAGCCCCTTACCCGGTGAGACTGAAGCTTTCTTT. The genes are TRBV3-1 (or the pseudogene TRBV3-2) and TRBJ1-1; D unclear. The germline CDR1 and CDR2 sequences are LGHDT and YNNKEL (reference sequence). The CDR3 contains 14 residues. Trimming removed 4 bases from V and 5 bases from J, with 14 bases in between.